One T cell receptor (beta chain) is described in this entry. This clonotype was found many times. Its antigen remains undetermined. No base-level quality is on record; no much larger clone is a single base apart. The sample comes from a study of T cells after yellow fever vaccination (dated by TCRdb to the late 2010s). Background on the whole study: Libraries from fractions with low cell numbers were prepared with the SMART-Seq v4 Ultra Low Input RNA kit. To follow T-cell clones before and after primary and booster YFV17D yellow fever vaccination, bulk TCR alpha and beta repertoires were sequenced over time. Two healthy male donors, one aged 18 to 30 and one aged 30 to 39 years, were included in the cohort. Blood was collected at multiple timepoints before and after primary and secondary immunization, and bulk PBMC replicates and cell subsets were isolated.

The sample's treatment or condition label, decoded: live attenuated yellow fever vaccine strain. A standard Ficoll-Paque protocol was used to isolate PBMCs from peripheral blood. Dynabeads CD4 and CD8 positive selection kits were used to isolate the CD4 and CD8 T-cell fractions. RNA was extracted with TriZol from bulk PBMCs, CD4 and CD8 fractions, and dextramer-positive and dextramer-negative fractions. Overall study results and their limits: Compared with the primary T-cell response, the secondary T-cell response was weaker but faster, peaking on day 5 rather than day 15. After the booster, most of the clones that had expanded following primary vaccination were detected again (almost 98% of CD4 and around 90% of CD8), which suggests that memory was broadly maintained. Because abundant contaminating clonotypes from the bulk population could be contained in FACS-sorted repertoires, computational filtering was required. A small fraction of clonotypes appeared in both the CD4 and CD8 compartments, likely as a result of convergent recombination. Because only two donors were included in the study, the extent to which the findings can be generalized is limited.

TCR cDNA was made using 5'RACE template switching, a step that added a universal primer site and unique molecular identifiers. Priming of cDNA synthesis was performed from both the TCR alpha and TCR beta constant segments. Library amplification involved two PCR steps, and the second step added sample barcodes and sequencing adapters. Sequencing of the libraries was done on either Illumina HiSeq 2500 (2x100 bp) or NovaSeq (2x150 bp). Per the source publication's procedure: Reads were demultiplexed and collapsed into UMI consensus sequences with MIGEC, and V(D)J alignment was performed with MiXCR. Vaccine-responding clonotypes were identified with edgeR using replicate PBMC samples, with FDR below 0.01 and a log2 fold change above 5 up to day 15 being required. Bulk clonotypes were assigned CD4 or CD8 identity according to which sequenced CD4 or CD8 repertoire held them at higher abundance. Using fastp trimming at Q25 and MiXCR clonotype assembly, TCRdb reanalyzed the public sequencing data and kept in-frame beta chains. Rows matching on CDR3 protein sequence are summarized as one entry with the most common DNA and genes. TCRdb, not the original authors, processed these V and J calls. Within this sample are 50,000 or so distinct CDR3 sequences, with approximately 7% of them counted one time only. The ten largest clones add up to roughly 31% of the sample.

The CDR3 starts with the cysteine, ends with the phenylalanine, and has 13 residues. Solely the CDR3 DNA is kept, with 39 bases framed from the first base. Trimming removed 4 bases from V and 5 bases from J, leaving 11 bases between the germline ends. According to the germline V gene, CDR1 reads ENHRY and CDR2 reads SYGVKD. This TCR came from a man aged 18 to 29 who received the YFV17D yellow fever vaccine. This chain is built from TRBV10-3 and TRBJ2-5, with the D gene uncertain. The sequences come from CD8+ T cells sorted from PBMCs, collected less than 18 days after the first yellow fever vaccination. The CDR3 is CAISVELQETQYF. The sequenced DNA is TGTGCCATCAGTGTTGAGCTTCAGGAGACCCAGTACTTC.